This TCR beta chain was captured by sequencing in a study of neurological immune-mediated disorders. The authors produced cDNA by 5'RACE using 10-nucleotide random UMIs. TCRdb reprocessed the 5' RACE reads with MiXCR, giving one entry per CDR3 protein. This sample has about 41,000 distinct CDR3 sequences, with about 12% found just once. This clonotype occurred many times. This receptor was obtained from a female donor in good health. The sample was PBMCs.

The CDR3 nucleotides read TGTGCCACCAGCAGGGGTACCGGGACAGGGGATGAAAAACTGTTTTTT. Its translation is CATSRGTGTGDEKLFF. J is TRBJ1-4 and V is TRBV15, with 10 bases that match TRBD1. CDR1 LNHNV and CDR2 YYDKDF come from the germline V gene (reference sequence). The CDR3 runs 16 residues. Trimming at V came to 3 bases and at J to 6 bases, leaving 7 bases not matched to a gene.